Detailed here is one TCR beta chain. Its recognized antigen is unknown. No much larger clone is present one base from it, and per-base qualities are unavailable. The record originates from a study of T cell responses to AZD1222 COVID-19 vaccine (dated by TCRdb to the early 2020s). For context, the study as a whole: A total of 230 to 250 trial participants underwent TCR sequencing, of whom some 210 received two doses of AZD1222 and around 25 received two doses of the MenACWY control vaccine. Trial participants were enrolled by age into subgroups of 18-55, 56-69 and 70-plus years, and roughly 150, 30 and 60 TCR-sequenced participants, respectively, were included in these subgroups. Study-wide findings and limitations: Nearly half of unique spike-specific TCRs reportedly recognized epitopes outside regions mutated in the B.1.351 and B.1.1.7 variants. In the small 56-69-year group, the increase in depth fell short of significance, most likely because of low power. After two AZD1222 doses, spike-specific TCR breadth and depth were significantly higher than at day 0 and than in MenACWY recipients. Most participants were white British and females outnumbered males, and the authors suggested that clonal diversity may have been underestimated. Because no day 14 peak-response samples were available, repertoires were characterized only after the peak T cell response. Only 5 to 7 AZD1222 recipients were SARS-CoV-2 seropositive at baseline, limiting conclusions about previously exposed vaccinees. Vaccine-associated CD4 TCRs spanned the whole spike protein, with dominant responses in regions 160-218 and 743-854.

Explained via the paper, the time point label denotes: about 28 days (+/-7) after the second vaccine dose. Because spike-specific TCR depth and breadth did not differ between the two schedules, AZD1222 recipients who got a second dose at roughly 4 weeks were pooled with those who got a second dose at roughly 12 weeks. The vaccinee samples were drawn from two UK trials, COV001 and COV002, one of which was a single-blind randomized controlled phase 2/3 trial testing AZD1222 (ChAdOx1 nCoV-19) in healthy adults. Trial participant PBMC samples were collected at day 0 and day 28 after the second dose for TCRbeta chain sequencing. The germline V gene gives CDR1 as MDHEN and CDR2 as SYDVKM. The CDR3, from cysteine to phenylalanine, totals 16 residues. CDR3 DNA only is kept here, 48 bases in frame from base 1. The trim is 2 bases for V and 3 bases for J, with a gap of 13 bases between the germline ends. The CDR3 regions of human TCRbeta chains were subjected to immunosequencing. Turning to the authors' computational methods: Repertoire TCRs were matched against a reference library of SARS-CoV-2-specific TCRs generated with the MIRA antigen-specificity platform. Breadth was defined as the fraction of unique TCRs that were SARS-CoV-2-associated, and depth was defined as the fraction of total T cells that were SARS-CoV-2-associated. Using the MIRA data, each spike-specific TCR was assigned both to the spike region to which the TCR was reactive and to a CD4 or CD8 class. Log10-transformed breadth and depth values were compared by one-way ANOVA with Sidak's multiple comparisons tests. This is the immuneACCESS table as TCRdb keeps it, with only in-frame sequences that have V and J called. A part of the clones is gone; compared with another copy, unresolved V genes explain less than half, and the rest is unexplained. The V and J calls and clone size come from that table; D and trimming were worked out from the DNA. For this sample there are 150,000 or so clones; under 95% appear just once. Around 0.99% of the sample rests with the top ten.

This specimen was peripheral blood, taken 28 days after the second AZD1222 dose. This clonotype was obtained from an adult who received the AZD1222 COVID-19 vaccine. The receptor chain draws on TRBV28 and TRBJ2-2, with the D gene call left open. The CDR3 region has the sequence CASSLPPAHHTGELFF. The DNA is TGTGCCAGCAGTTTACCCCCTGCGCACCACACCGGGGAGCTGTTTTTT.